This T cell receptor (beta chain) was obtained from a study of somatic mutations in T cells in chronic GVHD (dated by TCRdb to the early 2020s). CDR1 and CDR2, looked up from the germline V gene, are MNHEY and SVGAGI. The junction shows trimming of 5 bases on V and 8 bases on J, plus 10 bases between the germline ends. The CDR3 spans 13 residues, from the cysteine through the phenylalanine. The CDR3 DNA has 39 bases and is translated from base 1. For sorting, cells were stained with anti-CD3, anti-CD4, anti-CD8 and a Vbeta20 antibody from the IOTest Beta Mark kit and sorted on a FACSAria III to a purity above 99%. Mononuclear cells were isolated by Ficoll-Paque PLUS density gradient centrifugation from peripheral blood that had been collected in sodium heparin tubes. CD4+ Vbeta20+, CD4+ Vbeta20-, and CD8+ T cell fractions were FACS-sorted before TCRbeta deep sequencing. For this clone: Its antigen specificity is not known. There are no base qualities to consult, and no much larger clone falls within one base.

Genomic DNA was isolated and then used for the TCRbeta deep sequencing. TCRbeta CDR3 sequencing and initial data processing were performed with the immunoSEQ assay as a commercial service. The authors' pipeline ran thus. IMGT was used to annotate V, D, J genes, while reads were demultiplexed, adapter and primer sequences were stripped out, and similar clones were merged through frequency-ratio clustering. In its TCRdb copy, this immuneACCESS table keeps in-frame sequences only and misses some clones. Where compared with another copy, unresolved V genes explain less than half of these, and the others have no known cause. For V, J and clone size, that table is used; D and trimming come from the DNA. The sample profile shows 13,000 to 15,000 clones; roughly 78% of them were found once. 32% of the sample is taken by the ten largest.

The sequence is built from TRBV6-5 and TRBJ1-6; the best D guess is TRBD1, with 6 bases matching. The receptor was isolated from a male patient in his fifties or sixties with chronic graft-versus-host disease. Following a transplant, a fraction of the T cells may be traceable to the graft donor. Material for sequencing was Vbeta20-negative CD4+ T cells from blood. The cell subset or site label here, explained by the study, means: CD4+ T cells sorted as TCR Vbeta20 negative by flow cytometry. The CDR3 here reads CASSANRDSPLHF. The nucleotides are TGTGCCAGCAGTGCAAACAGGGATTCACCCCTCCACTTT.